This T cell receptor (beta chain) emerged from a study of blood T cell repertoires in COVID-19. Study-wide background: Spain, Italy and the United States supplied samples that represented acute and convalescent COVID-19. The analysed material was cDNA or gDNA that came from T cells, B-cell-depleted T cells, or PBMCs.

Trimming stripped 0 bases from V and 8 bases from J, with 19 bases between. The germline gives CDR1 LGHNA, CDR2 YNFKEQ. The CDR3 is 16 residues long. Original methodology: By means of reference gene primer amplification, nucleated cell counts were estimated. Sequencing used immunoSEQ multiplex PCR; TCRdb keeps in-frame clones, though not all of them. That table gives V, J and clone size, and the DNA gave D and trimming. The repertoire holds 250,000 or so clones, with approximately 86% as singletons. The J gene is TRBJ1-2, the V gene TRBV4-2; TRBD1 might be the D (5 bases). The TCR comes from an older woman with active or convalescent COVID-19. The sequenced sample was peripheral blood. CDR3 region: CASSQEGATGSRGYTF. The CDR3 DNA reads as TGTGCCAGCAGCCAAGAGGGCGCCACAGGAAGCAGGGGCTACACCTTC.